This record concerns one T cell receptor (beta chain) sequence. Its antigen has not been determined. Base qualities are not provided; no much larger clone lies one nucleotide away. CDR1 and CDR2 are read off the germline V gene as MNHEY and SVGAGI. After removal of 7 bases from V and 0 bases from J, the junction retains 3 bases not matched to a gene. The CDR3 spans 15 residues, from the cysteine through the phenylalanine. Only the CDR3 DNA stays, 45 bases, in frame from base 1. This sample is part of a study of blood T cell repertoires in COVID-19 (dated by TCRdb to the early 2020s). Background for the entire study: Collaborator samples came from the United States, Italy and Spain and covered acute and convalescent phases of COVID-19. The material from the prospective study consisted of cDNA or gDNA derived from T cells, B-cell-depleted T cells, or PBMCs. Deeply sampled blood TCRbeta repertoires from subjects exposed to, actively infected with, or recovered from COVID-19 were included in the dataset. A freely available public database, intended as a resource for researchers studying the immune response to SARS-CoV-2, is where the repertoires were released. The samples were drawn from two sources: the first 160 participants of the ongoing ImmuneRACE study, and approximately 1,300 subjects contributed by 6 global collaborators. Nearly every sample came with metadata listing a de-identified subject ID, COVID-19 status, age in years and sex. Where available, HLA class I and class II types were obtained from metadata supplied by the sample provider rather than from assay-based typing. Findings and caveats that apply to the study as a whole: Clinical and demographic metadata were provided uncurated, with the amount varying by source and participant.

The immunoSEQ Assay, a bias-controlled multiplex PCR, was used to amplify TCRbeta CDR3 regions from genomic DNA. Concerning the study's data processing: The number of nucleated cells in each sample was estimated from the amplification of reference gene primers within the assay. To quantify the absolute abundance of each unique TCRbeta CDR3 rearrangement, sequence reads were collapsed and filtered. For each sample, productive Simpson clonality was calculated as the square root of Simpson's diversity index across productive rearrangements. TCRdb took over this immuneACCESS table, retaining in-frame rearrangements with V and J assigned. Such tables are incomplete; in checked studies, under half of the missing clones stem from an unresolved V gene, and the remainder is unexplained. The V and J calls and clone size were taken over from that table, and D and trimming were inferred from the DNA. The sample contains about 260,000 clones, about 87% of them found a single time. 10% to 13% of the sample is taken by the ten largest.

One collaborating source in Seattle enrolled patients while the patients were actively infected and followed the patients over time throughout the course of disease. Collaborating institutions collected whole blood in K2EDTA tubes following their own protocols. For TCRbeta analysis, collaborators shipped samples as frozen whole blood, isolated PBMCs, or DNA extracted from either of those sample types. This chain is built from TRBV6-5 and TRBJ2-7; 13 central bases correspond to TRBD2. The TCR sequence derives from a woman aged 70-85 years with COVID-19, enrolled during active disease. The sequenced material came from peripheral blood. The CDR3 corresponds to CASTRTSGSSYEQYF. The base sequence is TGTGCCAGCACCCGGACTAGCGGGAGCTCCTACGAGCAGTACTTC.